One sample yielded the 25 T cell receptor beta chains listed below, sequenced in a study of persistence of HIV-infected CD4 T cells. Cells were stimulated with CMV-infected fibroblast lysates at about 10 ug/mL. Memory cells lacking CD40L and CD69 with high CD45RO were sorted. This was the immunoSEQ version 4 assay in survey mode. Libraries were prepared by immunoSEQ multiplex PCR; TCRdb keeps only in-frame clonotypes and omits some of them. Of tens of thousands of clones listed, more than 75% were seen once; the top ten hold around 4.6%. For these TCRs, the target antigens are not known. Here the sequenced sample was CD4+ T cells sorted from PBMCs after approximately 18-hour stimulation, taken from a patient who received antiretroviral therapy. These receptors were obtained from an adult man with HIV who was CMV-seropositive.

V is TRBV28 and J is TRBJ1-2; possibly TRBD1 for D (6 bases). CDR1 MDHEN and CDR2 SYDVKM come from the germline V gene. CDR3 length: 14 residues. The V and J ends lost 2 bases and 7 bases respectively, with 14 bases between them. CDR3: CASSLGQGRRGYTF. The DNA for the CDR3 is TGTGCCAGCAGTTTAGGGCAGGGGAGACGTGGCTACACCTTC.

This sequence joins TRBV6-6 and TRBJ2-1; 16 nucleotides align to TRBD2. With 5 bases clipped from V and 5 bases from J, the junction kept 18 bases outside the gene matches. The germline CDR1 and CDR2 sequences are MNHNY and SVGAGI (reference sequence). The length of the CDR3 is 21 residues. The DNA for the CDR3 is TGTGCCAGCAGTCGGACCCCCGCCGTCGGGGGACTAGCGGGGGGGCACAATGAGCAGTTCTTC. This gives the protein CASSRTPAVGGLAGGHNEQFF.

CDR3 sequence: CASSPDRGYNEQFF. For the CDR3, the DNA is TGTGCCAGCAGCCCAGACAGGGGCTACAATGAGCAGTTCTTC. The rearrangement links TRBV5-5 to TRBJ2-1; 8 bases are a match to TRBD1. The CDR3 runs 14 residues. Trimming at V came to 4 bases and at J to 3 bases, leaving 3 bases not matched to a gene. The germline V gene encodes CDR1 SGHKS and CDR2 YYEKEE (reference sequence).

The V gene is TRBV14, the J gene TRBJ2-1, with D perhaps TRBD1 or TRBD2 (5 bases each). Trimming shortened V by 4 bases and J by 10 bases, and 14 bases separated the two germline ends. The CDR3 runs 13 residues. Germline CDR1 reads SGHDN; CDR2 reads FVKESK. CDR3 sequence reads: CASSLRGVGEQFF. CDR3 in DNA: TGTGCCAGCAGCCTACGAGGGGTTGGCGAGCAGTTCTTC.

CDR3 DNA sequence: TGTGCCAGCTCACCACCGTGGGGAGGGGATGAAAAACTGTTTTTT. Its translation is CASSPPWGGDEKLFF. J is TRBJ1-4 and V is TRBV18; D is perhaps TRBD1 (5 bases). Germline V gene sequence: CDR1 KGHSH, CDR2 LQKENI. The V gene lost 0 bases and the J gene lost 6 bases, with 11 bases spanning the gap. The CDR3 sequence is 15 residues long.

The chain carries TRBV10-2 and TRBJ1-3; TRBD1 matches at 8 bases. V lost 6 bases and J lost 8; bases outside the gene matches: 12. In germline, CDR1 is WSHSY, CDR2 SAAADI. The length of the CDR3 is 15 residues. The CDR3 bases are TGCGCCAGCAGCCCAACTGACAGGGGCAGGGACACCATATATTTT. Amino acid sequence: CASSPTDRGRDTIYF.

DNA for the CDR3: TGTGCCAGCTCACCTAACCGGGACTTGGGGTTCTTC. Translating it yields CASSPNRDLGFF. This chain connects TRBV18 to TRBJ2-1; D possibly corresponds to TRBD2 (6 bases). The length of the CDR3 is 12 residues. V lost 3 bases, J lost 15 bases, and 15 bases lay in between. Germline assignment: CDR1 KGHSH and CDR2 LQKENI.

CDR3 bases: TGTGCCAGCAGCTTGGTGGATCAGCCCCAGCATTTT. Protein sequence: CASSLVDQPQHF. V and J are TRBV5-8 and TRBJ1-5; D not resolved. V was pared by 0 bases and J by 5 bases, with 3 bases between. The length of the CDR3 is 12 residues. The V gene's germline CDR1 is SGHTS and CDR2 YDEGEE.

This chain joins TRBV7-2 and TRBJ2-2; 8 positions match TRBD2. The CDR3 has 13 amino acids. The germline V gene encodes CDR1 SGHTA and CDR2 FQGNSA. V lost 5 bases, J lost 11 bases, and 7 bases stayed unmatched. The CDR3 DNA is TGTGCCAGCAGCCCGGGGGGGGCCCTTGAGCTGTTTTTT. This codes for CASSPGGALELFF.

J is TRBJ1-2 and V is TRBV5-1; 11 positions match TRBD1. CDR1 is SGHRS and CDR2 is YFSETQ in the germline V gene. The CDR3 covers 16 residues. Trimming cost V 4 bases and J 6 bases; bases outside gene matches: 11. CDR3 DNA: TGCGCCAGCAGCCTTGGGACAGGGGGTGAAAGGGATGGCTACACCTTC. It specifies CASSLGTGGERDGYTF.

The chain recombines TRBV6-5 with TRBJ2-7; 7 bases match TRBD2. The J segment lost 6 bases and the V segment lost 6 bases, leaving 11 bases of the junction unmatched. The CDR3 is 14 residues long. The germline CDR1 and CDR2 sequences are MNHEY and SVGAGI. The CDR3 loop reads CASRIPTAGSEQYF. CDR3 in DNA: TGTGCCAGCAGAATCCCTACAGCGGGGAGCGAGCAGTACTTC.

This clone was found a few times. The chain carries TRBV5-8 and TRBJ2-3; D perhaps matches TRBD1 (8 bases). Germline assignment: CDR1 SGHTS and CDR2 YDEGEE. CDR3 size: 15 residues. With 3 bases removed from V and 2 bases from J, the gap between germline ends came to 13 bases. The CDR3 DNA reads TGTGCCAGCAGCTGGACAGGGAGGGTCACAGATACGCAGTATTTT. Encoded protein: CASSWTGRVTDTQYF.

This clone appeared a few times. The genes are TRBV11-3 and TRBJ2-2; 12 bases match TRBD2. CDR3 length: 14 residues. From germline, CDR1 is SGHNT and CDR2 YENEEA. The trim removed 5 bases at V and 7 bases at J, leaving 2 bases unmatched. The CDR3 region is CASSRLAGVGELFF. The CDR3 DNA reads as TGTGCCAGCAGCCGACTAGCGGGGGTCGGGGAGCTGTTTTTT.

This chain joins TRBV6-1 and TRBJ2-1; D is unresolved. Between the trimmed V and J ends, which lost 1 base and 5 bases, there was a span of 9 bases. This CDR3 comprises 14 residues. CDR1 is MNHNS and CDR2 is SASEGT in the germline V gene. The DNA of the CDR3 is TGTGCCAGCAGTGAAGTAACCGCGAACAATGAGCAGTTCTTC. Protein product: CASSEVTANNEQFF.

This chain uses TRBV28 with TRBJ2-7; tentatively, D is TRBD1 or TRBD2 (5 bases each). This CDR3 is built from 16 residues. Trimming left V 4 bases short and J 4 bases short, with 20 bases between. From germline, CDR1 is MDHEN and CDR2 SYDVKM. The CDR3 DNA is TGTGCCAGCAGTTCCGGGACGGCAAGACCACTTTACGAGCAGTACTTC. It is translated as CASSSGTARPLYEQYF.

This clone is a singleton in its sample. The CDR3 DNA reads as TGTGCCACCAGCAGAGAACGGCTAGCTAACTATGGCTACACCTTC. Residues: CATSRERLANYGYTF. The chain joins TRBV15 to TRBJ1-2; D gene uncertain. The V gene lost 0 bases and the J gene lost 0 bases, with 8 bases spanning the gap. CDR3 length: 15 residues. The germline CDR1 and CDR2 sequences are LNHNV and YYDKDF (reference sequence).

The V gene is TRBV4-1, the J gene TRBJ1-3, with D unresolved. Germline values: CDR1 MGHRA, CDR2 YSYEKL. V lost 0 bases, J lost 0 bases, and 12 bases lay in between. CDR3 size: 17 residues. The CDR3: CASSQDHSINSGNTIYF. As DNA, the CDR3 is TGCGCCAGCAGCCAAGATCACTCCATAAACTCTGGAAACACCATATATTTT.

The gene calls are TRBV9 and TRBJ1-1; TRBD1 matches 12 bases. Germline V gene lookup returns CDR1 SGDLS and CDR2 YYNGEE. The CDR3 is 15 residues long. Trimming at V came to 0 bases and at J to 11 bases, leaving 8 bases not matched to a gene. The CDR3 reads CASSVVGPGQGAAFF. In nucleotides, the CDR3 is TGTGCCAGCAGCGTAGTTGGACCGGGACAGGGGGCGGCTTTCTTT.

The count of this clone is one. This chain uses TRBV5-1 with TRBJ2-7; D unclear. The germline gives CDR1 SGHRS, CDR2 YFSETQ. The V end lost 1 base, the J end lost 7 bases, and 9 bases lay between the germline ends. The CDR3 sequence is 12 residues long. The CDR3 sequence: CASSLKVEEQYF. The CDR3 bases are TGCGCCAGCAGCTTGAAAGTTGAGGAGCAGTACTTC. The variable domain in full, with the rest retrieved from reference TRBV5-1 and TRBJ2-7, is KAGVTQTPRYLIKTRGQQVTLSCSPISGHRSVSWYQQTPGQGLQFLFEYFSETQRNKGNFPGRFSGRQFSNSRSEMNVSTLELGDSALYLCASSLKVEEQYFGPGTRLTVT.

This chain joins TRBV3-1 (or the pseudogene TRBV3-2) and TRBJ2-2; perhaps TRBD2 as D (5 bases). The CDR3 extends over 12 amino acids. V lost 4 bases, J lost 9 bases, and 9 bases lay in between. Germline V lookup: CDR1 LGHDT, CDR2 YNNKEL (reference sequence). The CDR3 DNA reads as TGTGCCAGCAGCCCGAGGGTGAGGGAGCTGTTTTTT. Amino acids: CASSPRVRELFF.

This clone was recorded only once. The CDR3 here is CASKDRGAPYEQYF. The DNA for the CDR3 is TGTGCCAGCAAAGACAGGGGTGCCCCCTACGAGCAGTACTTC. The rearrangement uses TRBV6-4 and TRBJ2-7; 8 nucleotides align to TRBD1. Losses at the gene ends were 7 bases for V and 2 bases for J; bases not matched to a gene: 7. CDR3 length: 14 amino acids. Per germline, CDR1 MRHNA and CDR2 SNTAGT.

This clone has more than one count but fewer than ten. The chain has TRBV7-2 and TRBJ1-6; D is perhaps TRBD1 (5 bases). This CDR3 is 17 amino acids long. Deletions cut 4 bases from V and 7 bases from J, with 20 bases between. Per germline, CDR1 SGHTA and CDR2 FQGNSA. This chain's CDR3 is CASSSGAAGNANSPLHF. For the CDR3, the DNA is TGTGCCAGCAGCTCCGGGGCGGCGGGGAACGCGAATTCACCCCTCCACTTT.

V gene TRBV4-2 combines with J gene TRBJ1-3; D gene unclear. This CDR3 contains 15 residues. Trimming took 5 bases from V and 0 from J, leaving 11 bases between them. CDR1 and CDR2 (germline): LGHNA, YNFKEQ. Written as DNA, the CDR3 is TGTGCCAGCAGCACCCCGAGGCCCTCTGGAAACACCATATATTTT. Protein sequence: CASSTPRPSGNTIYF.

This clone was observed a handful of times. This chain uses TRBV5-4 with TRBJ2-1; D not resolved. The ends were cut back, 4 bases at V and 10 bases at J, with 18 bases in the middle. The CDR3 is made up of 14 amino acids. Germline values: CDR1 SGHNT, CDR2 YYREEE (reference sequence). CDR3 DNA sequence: TGTGCCAGCAGCGCACCCTCGGTAGCCTGGGAGCAGTTCTTC. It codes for CASSAPSVAWEQFF. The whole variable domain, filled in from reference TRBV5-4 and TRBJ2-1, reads ETGVTQSPTHLIKTRGQQVTLRCSSQSGHNTVSWYQQALGQGPQFIFQYYREEENGRGNFPPRFSGLQFPNYSSELNVNALELDDSALYLCASSAPSVAWEQFFGPGTRLTVL.

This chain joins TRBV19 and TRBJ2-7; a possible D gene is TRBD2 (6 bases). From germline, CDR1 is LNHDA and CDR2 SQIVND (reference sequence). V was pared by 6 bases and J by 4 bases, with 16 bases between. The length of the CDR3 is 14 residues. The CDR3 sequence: CASSGLRGRYEQYF. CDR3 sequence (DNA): TGTGCCAGTAGCGGTCTGCGGGGTCGGTACGAGCAGTACTTC.